This T cell receptor beta chain comes out of a study of identical twins. This clonotype was seen at least ten times. Each CDR3 protein is one row after TCRdb ran MiXCR on the 5' RACE reads. The repertoire holds roughly 290,000 distinct CDR3 sequences, with less than 9% as singletons. Germline V gene data show CDR1 as ENHRY and CDR2 as SYGVKD. Trimming removed 2 bases from V and 4 bases from J, with 6 bases in between. This CDR3 comprises 13 residues. The sample was also linked to a second study, of yellow fever vaccine responses in identical twins.

Sequencing was performed on memory (CD45RO+) T cells sorted from blood. The source of this sequence is a woman younger than 30 in good health. The chain couples TRBV10-3 to TRBJ2-1; TRBD1 might be the D (5 bases). Here the CDR3 reads CAISEKGYNEQFF. CDR3 nucleotides: TGTGCCATCAGTGAGAAGGGGTACAATGAGCAGTTCTTC.